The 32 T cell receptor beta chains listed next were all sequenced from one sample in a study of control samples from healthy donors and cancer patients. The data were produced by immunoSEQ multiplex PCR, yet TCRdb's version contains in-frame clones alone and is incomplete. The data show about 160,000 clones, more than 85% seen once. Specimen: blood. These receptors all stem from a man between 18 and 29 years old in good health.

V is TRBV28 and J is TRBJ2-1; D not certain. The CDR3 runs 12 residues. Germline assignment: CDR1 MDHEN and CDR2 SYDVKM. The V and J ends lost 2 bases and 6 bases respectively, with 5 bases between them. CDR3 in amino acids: CASSLPVNEQFF. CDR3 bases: TGTGCCAGCAGTTTACCAGTCAATGAGCAGTTCTTC.

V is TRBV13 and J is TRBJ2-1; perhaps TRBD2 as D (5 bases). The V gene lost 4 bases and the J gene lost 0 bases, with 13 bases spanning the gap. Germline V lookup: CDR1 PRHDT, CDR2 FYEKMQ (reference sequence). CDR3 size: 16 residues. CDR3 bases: TGTGCCAGCAGCTCTATAGGACTCCCCTCCTACAATGAGCAGTTCTTC. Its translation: CASSSIGLPSYNEQFF.

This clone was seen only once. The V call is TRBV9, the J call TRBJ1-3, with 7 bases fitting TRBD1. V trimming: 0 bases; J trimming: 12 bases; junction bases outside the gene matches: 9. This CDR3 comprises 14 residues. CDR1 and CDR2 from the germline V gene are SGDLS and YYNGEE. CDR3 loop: CASSVGTGGQVIYF. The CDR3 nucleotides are TGTGCCAGCAGCGTAGGAACGGGAGGACAGGTCATATATTTT.

For the CDR3, the DNA is TGCGCCAGCAGCTTCTCGGGGGACTCCTACAATGAGCAGTTCTTC. This translates into CASSFSGDSYNEQFF. This chain joins TRBV5-1 and TRBJ2-1; D may be TRBD2 (6 bases). The CDR3 has 15 amino acids. The germline V gene encodes CDR1 SGHRS and CDR2 YFSETQ. Between the trimmed V and J ends, which lost 2 bases and 0 bases, there was a span of 9 bases.

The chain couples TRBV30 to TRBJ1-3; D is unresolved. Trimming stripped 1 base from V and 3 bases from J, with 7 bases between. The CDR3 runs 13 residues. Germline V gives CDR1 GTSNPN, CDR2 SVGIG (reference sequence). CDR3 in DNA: TGTGCCTGGAGTGGCCCAGATGGAAACACCATATATTTT. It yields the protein CAWSGPDGNTIYF.

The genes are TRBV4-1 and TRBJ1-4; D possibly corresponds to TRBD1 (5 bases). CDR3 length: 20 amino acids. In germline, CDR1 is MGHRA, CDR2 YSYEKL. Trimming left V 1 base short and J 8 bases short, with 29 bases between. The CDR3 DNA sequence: TGCGCCAGCAGCCAAGTACTTTCCCGGGCAGGGATTGTGTCTTTAGAAAAACTGTTTTTT. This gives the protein CASSQVLSRAGIVSLEKLFF.

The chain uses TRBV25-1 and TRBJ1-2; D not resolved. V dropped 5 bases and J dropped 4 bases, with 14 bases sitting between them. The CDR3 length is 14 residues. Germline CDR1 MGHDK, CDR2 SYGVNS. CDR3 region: CASSRQSSGYGYTF. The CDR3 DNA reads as TGTGCCAGCAGTCGCCAGTCCTCCGGCTATGGCTACACCTTC.

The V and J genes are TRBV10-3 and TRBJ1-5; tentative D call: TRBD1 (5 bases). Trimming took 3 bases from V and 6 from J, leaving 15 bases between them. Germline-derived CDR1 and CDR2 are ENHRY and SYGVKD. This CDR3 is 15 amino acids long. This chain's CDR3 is CAISEQGRVGQPQHF. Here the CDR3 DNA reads TGTGCCATCAGTGAACAAGGCAGGGTAGGTCAGCCCCAGCATTTT.

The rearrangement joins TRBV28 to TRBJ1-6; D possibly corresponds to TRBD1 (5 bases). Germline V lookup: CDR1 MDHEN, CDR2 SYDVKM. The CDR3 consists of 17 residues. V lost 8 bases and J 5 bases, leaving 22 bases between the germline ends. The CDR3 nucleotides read TGTGCCAGCTCATTTTCAGGGTATCAGATAGATAATTCACCCCTCCACTTT. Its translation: CASSFSGYQIDNSPLHF.

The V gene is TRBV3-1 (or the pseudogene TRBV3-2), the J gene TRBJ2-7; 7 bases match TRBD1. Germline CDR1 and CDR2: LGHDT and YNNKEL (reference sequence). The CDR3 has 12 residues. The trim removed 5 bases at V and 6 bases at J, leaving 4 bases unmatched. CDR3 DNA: TGTGCCAGCAGCTCAACAGGGGCCGAGCAGTACTTC. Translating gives CASSSTGAEQYF.

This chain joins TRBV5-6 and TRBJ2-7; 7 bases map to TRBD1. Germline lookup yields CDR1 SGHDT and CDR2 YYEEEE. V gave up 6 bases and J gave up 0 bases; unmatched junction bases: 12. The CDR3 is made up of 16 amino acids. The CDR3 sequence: CASILASGTASYEQYF. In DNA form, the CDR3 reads TGTGCCAGCATTCTTGCCTCCGGGACAGCCTCCTACGAGCAGTACTTC.

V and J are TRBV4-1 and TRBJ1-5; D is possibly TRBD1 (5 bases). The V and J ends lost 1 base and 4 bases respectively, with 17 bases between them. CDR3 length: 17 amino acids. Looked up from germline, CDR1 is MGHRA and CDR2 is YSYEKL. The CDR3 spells CASSQGLVRGANQPQHF. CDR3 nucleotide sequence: TGCGCCAGCAGCCAAGGTCTCGTAAGGGGAGCTAATCAGCCCCAGCATTTT.

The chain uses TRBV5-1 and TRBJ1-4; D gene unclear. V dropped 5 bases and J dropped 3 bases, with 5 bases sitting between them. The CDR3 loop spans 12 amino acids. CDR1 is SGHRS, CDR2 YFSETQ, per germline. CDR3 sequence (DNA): TGCGCCAGCAGACAGTCTAATGAAAAACTGTTTTTT. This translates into CASRQSNEKLFF.

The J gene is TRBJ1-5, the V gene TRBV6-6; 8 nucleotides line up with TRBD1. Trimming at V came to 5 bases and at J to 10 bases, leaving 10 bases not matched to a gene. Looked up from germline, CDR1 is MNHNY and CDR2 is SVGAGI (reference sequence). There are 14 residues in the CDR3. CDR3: CASSVQGAFDPQHF. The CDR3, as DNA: TGTGCCAGCAGTGTTCAGGGGGCTTTTGATCCCCAGCATTTT.

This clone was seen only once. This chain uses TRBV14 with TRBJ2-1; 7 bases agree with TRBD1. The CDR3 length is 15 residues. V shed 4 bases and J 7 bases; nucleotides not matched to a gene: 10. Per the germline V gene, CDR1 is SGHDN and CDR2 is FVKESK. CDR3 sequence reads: CASSPSLRQGNEQFF. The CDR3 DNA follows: TGTGCCAGCAGCCCCTCCCTGAGACAGGGTAATGAGCAGTTCTTC.

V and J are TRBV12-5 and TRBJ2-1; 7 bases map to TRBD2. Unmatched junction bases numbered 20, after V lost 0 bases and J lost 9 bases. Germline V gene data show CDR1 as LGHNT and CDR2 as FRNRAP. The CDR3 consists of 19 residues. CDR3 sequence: CASGLVSALSGGILGEQFF. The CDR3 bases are TGTGCTAGTGGTTTGGTTTCCGCACTTTCGGGAGGTATTTTGGGTGAGCAGTTCTTC.

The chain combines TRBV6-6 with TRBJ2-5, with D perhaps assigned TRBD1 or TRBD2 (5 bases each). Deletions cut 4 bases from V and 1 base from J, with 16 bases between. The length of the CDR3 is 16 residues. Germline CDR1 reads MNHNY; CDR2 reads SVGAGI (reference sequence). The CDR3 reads CASSLGPGRSQETQYF. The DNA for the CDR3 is TGTGCCAGCAGTTTGGGACCGGGTCGCTCCCAAGAGACCCAGTACTTC.

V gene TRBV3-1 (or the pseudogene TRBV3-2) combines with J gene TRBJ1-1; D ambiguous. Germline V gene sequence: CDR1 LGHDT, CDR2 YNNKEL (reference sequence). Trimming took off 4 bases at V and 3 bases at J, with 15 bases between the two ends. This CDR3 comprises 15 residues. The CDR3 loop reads CASSPGLGRYTEAFF. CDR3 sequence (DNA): TGTGCCAGCAGCCCTGGGTTAGGCAGATACACTGAAGCTTTCTTT.

The CDR3 DNA sequence: TGTGCCAGCAGCCAGGACAGTTATCAGCCCCAGCATTTT. This gives the protein CASSQDSYQPQHF. The chain employs TRBV3-1 (or the pseudogene TRBV3-2) and TRBJ1-5; D may be TRBD1 (6 bases). The germline gives CDR1 LGHDT, CDR2 YNNKEL (reference sequence). This CDR3 comprises 13 residues. The V gene lost 3 bases and the J gene lost 5 bases, with 8 bases spanning the gap.

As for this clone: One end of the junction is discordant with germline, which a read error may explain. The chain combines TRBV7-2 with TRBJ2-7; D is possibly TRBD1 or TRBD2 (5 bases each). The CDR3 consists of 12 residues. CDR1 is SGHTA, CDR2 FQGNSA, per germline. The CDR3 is CAGSLVGDEQYF. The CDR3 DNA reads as TGTGCCGGCAGCTTAGTGGGGGACGAGCAGTACTTC.

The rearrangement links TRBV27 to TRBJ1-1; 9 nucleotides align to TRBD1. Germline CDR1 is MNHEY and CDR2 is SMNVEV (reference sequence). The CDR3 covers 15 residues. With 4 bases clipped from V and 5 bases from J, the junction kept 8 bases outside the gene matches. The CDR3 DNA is TGTGCCAGCAGTTACACCGGGACAGGGAGGACTGAAGCTTTCTTT. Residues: CASSYTGTGRTEAFF.

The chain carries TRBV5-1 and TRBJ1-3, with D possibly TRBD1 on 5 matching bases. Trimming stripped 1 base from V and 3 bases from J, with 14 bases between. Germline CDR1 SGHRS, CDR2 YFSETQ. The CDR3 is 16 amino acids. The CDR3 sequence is CASSLRTGGVGNTIYF. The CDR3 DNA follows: TGCGCCAGCAGCTTGAGGACTGGGGGTGTTGGAAACACCATATATTTT.

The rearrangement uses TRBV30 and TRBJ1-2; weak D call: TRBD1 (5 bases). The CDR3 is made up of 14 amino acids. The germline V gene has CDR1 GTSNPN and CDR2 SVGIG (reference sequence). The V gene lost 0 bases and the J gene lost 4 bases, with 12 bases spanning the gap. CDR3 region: CAWSVVRAGYGYTF. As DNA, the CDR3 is TGTGCCTGGAGTGTAGTCAGGGCGGGCTATGGCTACACCTTC.

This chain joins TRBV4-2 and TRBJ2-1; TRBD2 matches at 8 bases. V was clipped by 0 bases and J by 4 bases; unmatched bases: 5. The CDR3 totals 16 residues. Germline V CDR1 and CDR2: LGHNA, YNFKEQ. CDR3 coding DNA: TGTGCCAGCAGCCAAGATCGGCTAGCGGGTTACAATGAGCAGTTCTTC. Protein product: CASSQDRLAGYNEQFF.

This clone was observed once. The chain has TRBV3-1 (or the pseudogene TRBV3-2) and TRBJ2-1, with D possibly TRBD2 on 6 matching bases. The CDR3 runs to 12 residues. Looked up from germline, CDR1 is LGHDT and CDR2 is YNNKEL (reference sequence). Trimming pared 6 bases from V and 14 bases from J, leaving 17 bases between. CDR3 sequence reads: CASSLGGALEFF. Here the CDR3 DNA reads TGTGCCAGCAGTCTCGGAGGGGCACTAGAGTTCTTC.

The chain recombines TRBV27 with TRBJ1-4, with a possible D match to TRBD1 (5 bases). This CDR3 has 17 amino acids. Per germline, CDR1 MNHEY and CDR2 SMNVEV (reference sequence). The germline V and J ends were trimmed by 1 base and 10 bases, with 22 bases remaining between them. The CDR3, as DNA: TGTGCCAGCAGTTTATGGGGCAGCGAGACTCTCAAAGGAAAACTGTTTTTT. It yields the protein CASSLWGSETLKGKLFF.

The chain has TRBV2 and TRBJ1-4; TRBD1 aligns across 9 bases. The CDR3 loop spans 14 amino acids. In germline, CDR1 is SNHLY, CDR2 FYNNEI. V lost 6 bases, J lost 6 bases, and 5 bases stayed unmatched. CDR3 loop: CASSPGTGYEKLFF. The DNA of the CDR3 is TGTGCCAGCAGCCCGGGGACAGGGTATGAAAAACTGTTTTTT. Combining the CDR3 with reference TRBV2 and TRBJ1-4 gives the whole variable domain EPEVTQTPSHQVTQMGQEVILRCVPISNHLYFYWYRQILGQKVEFLVSFYNNEISEKSEIFDDQFSVERPDGSNFTLKIRSTKLEDSAMYFCASSPGTGYEKLFFGSGTQLSVL.

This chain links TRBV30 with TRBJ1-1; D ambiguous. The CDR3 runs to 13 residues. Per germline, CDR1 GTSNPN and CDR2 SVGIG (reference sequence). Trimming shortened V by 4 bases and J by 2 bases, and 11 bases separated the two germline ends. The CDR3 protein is CAWTDTFNTEAFF. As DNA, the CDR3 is TGTGCCTGGACTGATACCTTTAACACTGAAGCTTTCTTT.

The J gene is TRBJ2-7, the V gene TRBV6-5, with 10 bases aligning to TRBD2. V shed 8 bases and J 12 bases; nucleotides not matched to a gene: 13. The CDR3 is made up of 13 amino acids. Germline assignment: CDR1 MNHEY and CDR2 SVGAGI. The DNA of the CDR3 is TGTGCCAGCGGAAAGGGCCTAGCGGGAGAAATGTACTTC. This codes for CASGKGLAGEMYF.

The CDR3 nucleotides are TGTGCCAGCAGCCAAGGCCAATCCTCTTGGGGACCCCTCCACTTT. Amino acids: CASSQGQSSWGPLHF. This chain connects TRBV3-1 (or the pseudogene TRBV3-2) to TRBJ1-6; D is undetermined. The CDR3 runs 15 residues. The V and J ends lost 1 base and 12 bases respectively, with 16 bases between them. Per the germline V gene, CDR1 is LGHDT and CDR2 is YNNKEL (reference sequence).

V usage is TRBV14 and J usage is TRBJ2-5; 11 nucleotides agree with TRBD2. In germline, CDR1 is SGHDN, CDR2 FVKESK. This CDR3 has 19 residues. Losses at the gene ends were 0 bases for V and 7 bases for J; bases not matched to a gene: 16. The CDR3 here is CASSQDILAGGQMKGTQYF. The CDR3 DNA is TGTGCCAGCAGCCAAGATATTCTAGCGGGAGGCCAGATGAAAGGGACCCAGTACTTC. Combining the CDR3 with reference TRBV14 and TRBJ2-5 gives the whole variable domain EAGVTQFPSHSVIEKGQTVTLRCDPISGHDNLYWYRRVMGKEIKFLLHFVKESKQDESGMPNNRFLAERTGGTYSTLKVQPAELEDSGVYFCASSQDILAGGQMKGTQYFGPGTRLLVL.

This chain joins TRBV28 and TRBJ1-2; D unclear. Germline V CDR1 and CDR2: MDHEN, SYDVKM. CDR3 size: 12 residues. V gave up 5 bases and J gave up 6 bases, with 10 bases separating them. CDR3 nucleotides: TGTGCCAGCAGTCAAACGATGAATGGCTACACCTTC. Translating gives CASSQTMNGYTF.